The source of this T cell receptor (beta chain) is a study of cytomegalovirus exposure and HLA in healthy donors. Study-wide context: Approximately 200 million T cells yielded approximately 110 million unique TCR beta sequences in earlier analysis.

CDR3 length: 15 amino acids. The germline gives CDR1 SGHDT, CDR2 YYEEEE. V was cut by 0 bases and J by 0 bases, with 7 bases left in between. In the PCR, 60 Vbeta and 13 Jbeta primers were used. TCRdb's copy holds only in-frame clones and misses some; the assay was immunoSEQ multiplex PCR. The sample carries approximately 190,000 clones, roughly 80% recorded once. The receptor comes from a woman aged 18-30 years in good health and CMV-seronegative. Sequencing input: PBMCs. The chain employs TRBV5-6 and TRBJ1-3; the D is unclear. DNA of the CDR3: TGTGCCAGCAGCTTGGCCGTGTTCTCTGGAAACACCATATATTTT. Translation gives CASSLAVFSGNTIYF.